This T cell receptor (beta chain) originates from a study of CD8 T cells in ankylosing spondylitis. The study, taken as a whole, reports: Peripheral blood held disease-linked clones only at relatively low frequency, and these were CD8+. Among TCR beta sequences, a motif of fewer than 10 highly homologous variants appeared characteristic of ankylosing spondylitis blood. Reactive arthritis synovial fluid and blood were previously reported to contain some motif variants.

Each CDR3 protein is one row after TCRdb ran MiXCR on the 5' RACE reads. The table shows over 600,000 distinct CDR3 sequences, with 15% to 20% occurring only once. Remarks on this clonotype: As yet, its antigen is unknown.

The CDR3 covers 15 residues. The ends were cut back, 6 bases at V and 4 bases at J, with 17 bases in the middle. The V gene's germline CDR1 is SGHRS and CDR2 YFSETQ. The sequence came from a male donor with ankylosing spondylitis. The rearrangement uses TRBV5-1 and TRBJ2-1; D unresolved. The specimen sequenced was blood, either unsorted or a sorted T cell fraction (not recorded which). This CDR3 reads CASTPAWGSYNEQFF. In DNA form, the CDR3 reads TGCGCCAGCACCCCGGCGTGGGGATCTTACAATGAGCAGTTCTTC.